The rows below give T cell receptor beta chains drawn from one sample of a study of blood T cell repertoires in COVID-19. Repertoires were generated with immunoSEQ multiplex PCR, while TCRdb's copy carries only in-frame clones and drops some. The data hold nearly 200,000 clones, with around 85% observed a single time. The sample taken for sequencing was peripheral blood. The source is a man aged 55-75 years with COVID-19, enrolled during active disease. Each CDR3 is given with its conserved first and last residue. D genes are given only for firm matches. Size is stated for part of the rows, as once, few or many counts, or as a class when the clone is expanded.

TRBV2,.,.,TRBJ1-2,CASRAWRSTFFGYTF,TGTGCCAGCAGGGCCTGGCGGAGCACCTTTTTTGGCTACACCTTC
TRBV3-1/TRBV3-2,.,.,TRBJ2-2,CASSLGGSGELFF,TGTGCCAGCAGCCTGGGGGGATCCGGGGAGCTGTTTTTT
TRBV2,.,TRBD2,TRBJ2-4,CASSEAVASGRGRNIQYF,TGTGCCAGCAGTGAAGCTGTTGCTAGCGGGAGGGGTAGAAACATTCAGTACTTC
TRBV30,.,TRBD1,TRBJ1-4,CAWRDRVVGPNEKLFF,TGTGCCTGGAGGGACAGGGTGGTTGGCCCTAATGAAAAACTGTTTTTT
TRBV5-1,.,.,TRBJ1-4,CASSGQGNTQGEKLFF,TGCGCCAGCAGCGGCCAAGGCAATACCCAGGGTGAAAAACTGTTTTTT
TRBV19,.,TRBD2,TRBJ2-1,CASSTSGGSYNEQFF,TGTGCCAGTAGTACCAGCGGGGGCTCCTACAATGAGCAGTTCTTC
TRBV11-2,.,TRBD2,TRBJ2-7,CASSLVRGGYEQYF,TGTGCCAGCAGCTTAGTAAGGGGAGGGTACGAGCAGTACTTC
TRBV6-5,.,.,TRBJ1-1,CASSYSIGTYTEAFF,TGTGCCAGCAGTTACTCGATTGGGACATACACTGAAGCTTTCTTT
TRBV6-2/TRBV6-3,.,TRBD2,TRBJ2-3,CASSHLAGGGTDTQYF,TGTGCCAGCAGCCACCTAGCGGGAGGTGGCACAGATACGCAGTATTTT
TRBV10-2,.,TRBD1,TRBJ1-2,CASSDRGPGYTF,TGCGCCAGCAGTGACAGGGGGCCTGGCTACACCTTC
TRBV5-1,once,.,TRBJ1-2,CASSLQENYGYTF,TGCGCCAGCAGCTTACAGGAAAACTATGGCTACACCTTC
TRBV6-6,.,.,TRBJ2-7,CASTPSGTSFHEQYF,TGTGCCAGCACCCCTTCCGGGACATCTTTCCACGAGCAGTACTTC
TRBV20-1,.,.,TRBJ2-3,CSASSPGEGKPDTQYF,TGCAGTGCTAGTTCCCCAGGGGAGGGGAAGCCAGATACGCAGTATTTT
TRBV5-1,once,.,TRBJ2-7,CASSLRQGPHATAYEQYF,TGCGCCAGCAGCTTAAGGCAGGGGCCGCACGCCACCGCCTACGAGCAGTACTTC
TRBV28,.,.,TRBJ1-2,CASSPGKGNGYTF,TGTGCCAGCAGTCCCGGAAAGGGGAATGGCTACACCTTC
TRBV7-8,.,.,TRBJ2-7,CASSPKAGVREQYF,TGTGCCAGCAGCCCGAAGGCAGGGGTTCGCGAGCAGTACTTC
TRBV5-1,.,TRBD1,TRBJ1-2,CASRPGQGTNYGYTF,TGCGCCAGCAGACCGGGACAGGGGACGAACTATGGCTACACCTTC
TRBV21-1,.,.,TRBJ1-1,CASSNNRDRGDTEAFF,TGTGCCAGCAGCAACAACCGGGACAGGGGGGACACTGAAGCTTTCTTT
TRBV28,few,TRBD1,TRBJ1-5,CASSFSRGAQPQHF,TGTGCCAGCAGTTTTTCCAGGGGGGCGCAGCCCCAGCATTTT
TRBV19,.,.,TRBJ2-2,CATQKGTTNTGELFF,TGTGCCACCCAAAAAGGGACAACGAACACCGGGGAGCTGTTTTTT
TRBV19,.,TRBD2,TRBJ2-6,CASTWGGSQGGANVLTF,TGTGCCAGTACCTGGGGGGGGAGCCAGGGAGGGGCCAACGTCCTGACTTTC
TRBV19,.,.,TRBJ2-6,CASSIETGTGANVLTF,TGTGCCAGTAGTATAGAAACAGGGACCGGGGCCAACGTCCTGACTTTC